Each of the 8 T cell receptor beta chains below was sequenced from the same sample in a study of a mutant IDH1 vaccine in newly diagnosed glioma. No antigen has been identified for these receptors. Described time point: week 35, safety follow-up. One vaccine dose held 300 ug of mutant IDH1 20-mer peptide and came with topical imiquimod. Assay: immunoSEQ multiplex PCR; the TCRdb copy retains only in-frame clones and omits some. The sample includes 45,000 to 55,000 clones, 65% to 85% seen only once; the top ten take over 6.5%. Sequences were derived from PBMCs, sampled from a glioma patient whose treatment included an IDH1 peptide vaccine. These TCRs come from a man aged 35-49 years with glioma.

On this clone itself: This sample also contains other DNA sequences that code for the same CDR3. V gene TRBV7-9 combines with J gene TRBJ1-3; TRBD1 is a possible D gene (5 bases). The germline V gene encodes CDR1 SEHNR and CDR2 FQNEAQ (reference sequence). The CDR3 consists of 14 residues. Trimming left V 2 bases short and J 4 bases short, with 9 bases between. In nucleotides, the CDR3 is TGTGCCAGCAGCTTAAGGGGTGCCGGAAACACCATATATTTT. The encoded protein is CASSLRGAGNTIYF.

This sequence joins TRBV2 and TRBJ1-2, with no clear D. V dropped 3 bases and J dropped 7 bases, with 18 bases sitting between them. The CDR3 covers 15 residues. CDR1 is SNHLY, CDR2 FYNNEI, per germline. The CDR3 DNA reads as TGTGCCAGCAGTGAGGGCCCTCAGTGGAACGGTGGCTACACCTTC. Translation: CASSEGPQWNGGYTF. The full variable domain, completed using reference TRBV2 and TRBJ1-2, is EPEVTQTPSHQVTQMGQEVILRCVPISNHLYFYWYRQILGQKVEFLVSFYNNEISEKSEIFDDQFSVERPDGSNFTLKIRSTKLEDSAMYFCASSEGPQWNGGYTFGSGTRLTVV.

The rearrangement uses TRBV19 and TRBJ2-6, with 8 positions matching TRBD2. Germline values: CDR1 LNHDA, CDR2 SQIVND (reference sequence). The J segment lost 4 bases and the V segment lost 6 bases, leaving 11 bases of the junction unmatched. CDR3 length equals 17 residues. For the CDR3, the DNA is TGTGCCAGTAGCCCTACTAGCGGTACGGGGGGGGCCAACGTCCTGACTTTC. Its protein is CASSPTSGTGGANVLTF. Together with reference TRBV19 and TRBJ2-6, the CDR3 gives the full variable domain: DGGITQSPKYLFRKEGQNVTLSCEQNLNHDAMYWYRQDPGQGLRLIYYSQIVNDFQKGDIAEGYSVSREKKESFPLTVTSAQKNPTAFYLCASSPTSGTGGANVLTFGAGSRLTVL.

The CDR3 bases are TGTGCCTGTCGGGGAGAGCTGAATTCACCCCTCCACTTT. As protein: CACRGELNSPLHF. The chain combines TRBV30 with TRBJ1-6; D not certain. The CDR3 covers 13 residues. Germline CDR1 and CDR2: GTSNPN and SVGIG (reference sequence). Trimming stripped 6 bases from V and 7 bases from J, with 13 bases between.

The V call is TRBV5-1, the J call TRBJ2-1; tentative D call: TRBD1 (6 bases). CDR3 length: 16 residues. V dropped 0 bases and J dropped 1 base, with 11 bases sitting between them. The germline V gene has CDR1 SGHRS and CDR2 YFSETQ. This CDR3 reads CASSLGAGVSYNEQFF. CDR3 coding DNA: TGCGCCAGCAGCTTGGGTGCAGGGGTGTCCTACAATGAGCAGTTCTTC.

The CDR3 bases are TGTGCCAGCAGCCCCCAGGACAGGGGCGACGAGCAGTACTTC. Translation gives CASSPQDRGDEQYF. The chain couples TRBV13 to TRBJ2-7; the match to TRBD1 covers 9 bases. The germline CDR1 and CDR2 sequences are PRHDT and FYEKMQ (reference sequence). J gave up 5 bases and V 5 bases, and 7 bases lay outside the gene matches. This CDR3 is 14 amino acids long.

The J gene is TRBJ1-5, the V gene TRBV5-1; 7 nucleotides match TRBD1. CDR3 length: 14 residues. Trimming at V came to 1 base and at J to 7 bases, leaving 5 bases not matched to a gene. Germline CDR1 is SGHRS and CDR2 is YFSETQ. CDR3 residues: CASSLRQGGQPQHF. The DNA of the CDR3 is TGCGCCAGCAGCTTGAGACAGGGAGGACAGCCCCAGCATTTT.

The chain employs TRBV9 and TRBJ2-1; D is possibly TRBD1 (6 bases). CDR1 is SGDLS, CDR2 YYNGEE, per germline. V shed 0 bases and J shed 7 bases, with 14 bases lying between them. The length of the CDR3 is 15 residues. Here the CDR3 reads CASSVVAQGPNEQFF. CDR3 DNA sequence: TGTGCCAGCAGCGTAGTCGCACAGGGACCAAATGAGCAGTTCTTC.